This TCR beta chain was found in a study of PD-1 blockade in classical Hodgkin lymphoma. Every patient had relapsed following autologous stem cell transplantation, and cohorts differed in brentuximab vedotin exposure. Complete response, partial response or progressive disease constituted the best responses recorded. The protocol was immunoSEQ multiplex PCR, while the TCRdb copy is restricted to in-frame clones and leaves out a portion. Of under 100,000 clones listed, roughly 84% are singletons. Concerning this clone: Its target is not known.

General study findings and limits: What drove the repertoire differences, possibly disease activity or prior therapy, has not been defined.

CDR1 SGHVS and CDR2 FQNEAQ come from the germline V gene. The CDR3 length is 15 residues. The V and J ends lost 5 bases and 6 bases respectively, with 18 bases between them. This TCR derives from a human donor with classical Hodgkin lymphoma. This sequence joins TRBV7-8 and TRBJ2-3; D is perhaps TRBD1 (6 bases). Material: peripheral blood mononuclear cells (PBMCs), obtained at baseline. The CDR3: CASSETTGLADTQYF. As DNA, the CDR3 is TGTGCCAGCAGCGAAACGACAGGCCTGGCGGATACGCAGTATTTT. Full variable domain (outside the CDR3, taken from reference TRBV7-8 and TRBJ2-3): GAGVSQSPRYKVAKRGQDVALRCDPISGHVSLFWYQQALGQGPEFLTYFQNEAQLDKSGLPSDRFFAERPEGSVSTLKIQRTQQEDSAVYLCASSETTGLADTQYFGPGTRLTVL.